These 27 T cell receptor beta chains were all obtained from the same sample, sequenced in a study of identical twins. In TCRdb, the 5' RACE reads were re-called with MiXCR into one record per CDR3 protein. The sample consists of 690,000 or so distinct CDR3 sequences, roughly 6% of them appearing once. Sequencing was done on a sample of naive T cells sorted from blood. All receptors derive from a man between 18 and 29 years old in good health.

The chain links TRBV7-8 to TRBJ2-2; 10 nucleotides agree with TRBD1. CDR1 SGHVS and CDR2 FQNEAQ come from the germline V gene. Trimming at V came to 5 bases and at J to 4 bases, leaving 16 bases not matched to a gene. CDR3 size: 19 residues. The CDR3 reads CASSPTGAPGQGFTGELFF. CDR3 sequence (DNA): TGTGCCAGCAGCCCGACAGGGGCTCCGGGACAGGGGTTCACCGGGGAGCTGTTTTTT.

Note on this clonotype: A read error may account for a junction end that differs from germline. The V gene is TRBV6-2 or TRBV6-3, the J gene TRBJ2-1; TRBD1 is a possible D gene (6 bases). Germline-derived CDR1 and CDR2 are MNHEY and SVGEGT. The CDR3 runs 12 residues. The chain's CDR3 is CAGSYSRGEQFF. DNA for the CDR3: TGTGCCGGCAGTTACTCGAGGGGGGAGCAGTTCTTC.

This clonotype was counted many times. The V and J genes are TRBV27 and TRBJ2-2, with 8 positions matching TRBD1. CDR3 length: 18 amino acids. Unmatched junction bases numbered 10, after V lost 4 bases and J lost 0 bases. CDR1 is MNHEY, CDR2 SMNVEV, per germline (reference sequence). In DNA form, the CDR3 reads TGTGCCAGCAGTTCTTTCCCAGGGGGCCTTTCGAACACCGGGGAGCTGTTTTTT. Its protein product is CASSSFPGGLSNTGELFF.

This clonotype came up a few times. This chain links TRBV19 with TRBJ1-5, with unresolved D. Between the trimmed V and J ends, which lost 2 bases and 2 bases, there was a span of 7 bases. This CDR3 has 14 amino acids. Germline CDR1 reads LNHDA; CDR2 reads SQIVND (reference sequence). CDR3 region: CASSITGGNQPQHF. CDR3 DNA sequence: TGTGCCAGTAGTATAACTGGGGGCAATCAGCCCCAGCATTTT.

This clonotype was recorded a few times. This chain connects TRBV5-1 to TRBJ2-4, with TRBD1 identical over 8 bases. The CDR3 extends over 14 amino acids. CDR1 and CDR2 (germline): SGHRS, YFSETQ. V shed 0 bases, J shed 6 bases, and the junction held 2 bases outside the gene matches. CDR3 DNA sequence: TGCGCCAGCAGCTTGGATGGGACAGGAAACATTCAGTACTTC. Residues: CASSLDGTGNIQYF. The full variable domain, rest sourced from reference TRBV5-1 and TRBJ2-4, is KAGVTQTPRYLIKTRGQQVTLSCSPISGHRSVSWYQQTPGQGLQFLFEYFSETQRNKGNFPGRFSGRQFSNSRSEMNVSTLELGDSALYLCASSLDGTGNIQYFGAGTRLSVL.

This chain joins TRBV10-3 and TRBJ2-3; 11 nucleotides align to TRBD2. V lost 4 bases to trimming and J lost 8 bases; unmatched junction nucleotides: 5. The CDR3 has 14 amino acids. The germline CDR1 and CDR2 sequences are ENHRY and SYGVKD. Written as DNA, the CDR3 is TGTGCCATCAGTGGTACTAGCGGGAGTGGTACGCAGTATTTT. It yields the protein CAISGTSGSGTQYF.

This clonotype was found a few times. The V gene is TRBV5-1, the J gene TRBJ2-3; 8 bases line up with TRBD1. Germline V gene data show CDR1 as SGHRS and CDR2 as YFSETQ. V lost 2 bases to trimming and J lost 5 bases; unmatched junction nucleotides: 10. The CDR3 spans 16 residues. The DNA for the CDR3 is TGCGCCAGCAGCTTAGGGCAGGGGGCGCCTGGAGATACGCAGTATTTT. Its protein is CASSLGQGAPGDTQYF.

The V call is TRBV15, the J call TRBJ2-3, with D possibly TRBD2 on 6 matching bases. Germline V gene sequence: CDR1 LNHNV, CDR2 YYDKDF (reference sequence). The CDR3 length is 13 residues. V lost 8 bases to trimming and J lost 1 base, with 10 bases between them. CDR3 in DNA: TGTGCCACCGGAGCGGGTGGCACAGATACGCAGTATTTT. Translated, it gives CATGAGGTDTQYF.

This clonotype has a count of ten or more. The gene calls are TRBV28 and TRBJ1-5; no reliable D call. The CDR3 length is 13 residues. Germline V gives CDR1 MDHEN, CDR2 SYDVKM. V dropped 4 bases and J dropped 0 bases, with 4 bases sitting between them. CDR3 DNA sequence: TGTGCCAGCAGTTCGCCTAGCAATCAGCCCCAGCATTTT. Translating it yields CASSSPSNQPQHF. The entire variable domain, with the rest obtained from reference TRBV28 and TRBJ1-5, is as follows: DVKVTQSSRYLVKRTGEKVFLECVQDMDHENMFWYRQDPGLGLRLIYFSYDVKMKEKGDIPEGYSVSREKKERFSLILESASTNQTSMYLCASSSPSNQPQHFGDGTRLSIL.

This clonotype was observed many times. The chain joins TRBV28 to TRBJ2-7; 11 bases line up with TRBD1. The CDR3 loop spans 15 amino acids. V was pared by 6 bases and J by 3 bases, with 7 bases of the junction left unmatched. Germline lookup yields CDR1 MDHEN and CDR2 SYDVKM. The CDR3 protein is CASSGPGTGGYEQYF. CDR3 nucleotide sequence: TGTGCCAGCAGCGGACCCGGGACAGGGGGCTACGAGCAGTACTTC. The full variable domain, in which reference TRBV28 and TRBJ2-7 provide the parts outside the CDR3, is DVKVTQSSRYLVKRTGEKVFLECVQDMDHENMFWYRQDPGLGLRLIYFSYDVKMKEKGDIPEGYSVSREKKERFSLILESASTNQTSMYLCASSGPGTGGYEQYFGPGTRLTVT.

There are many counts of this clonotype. CDR3 DNA sequence: TGTGCCAGCAGTTCCACAGGGGACAACTATGGCTACACCTTC. As protein: CASSSTGDNYGYTF. V gene TRBV12-3 or TRBV12-4 combines with J gene TRBJ1-2; 7 bases line up with TRBD1. The CDR3 consists of 14 residues. J lost 2 bases, V lost 4 bases, and 4 bases had no gene match.

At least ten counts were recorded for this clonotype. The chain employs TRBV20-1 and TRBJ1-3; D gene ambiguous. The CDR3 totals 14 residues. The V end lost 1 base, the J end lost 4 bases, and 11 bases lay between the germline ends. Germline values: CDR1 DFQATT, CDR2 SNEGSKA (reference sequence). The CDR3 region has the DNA TGCAGTGCTAGAGCGAACCAACCGGGAAACACCATATATTTT. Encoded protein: CSARANQPGNTIYF.

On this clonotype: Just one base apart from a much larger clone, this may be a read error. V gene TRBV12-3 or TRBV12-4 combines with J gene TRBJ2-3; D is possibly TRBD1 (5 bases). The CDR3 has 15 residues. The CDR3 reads CGSSLGAHSTDTQYF. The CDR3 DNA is TGTGGCAGCAGTTTAGGGGCCCACAGCACAGATACGCAGTATTTT.

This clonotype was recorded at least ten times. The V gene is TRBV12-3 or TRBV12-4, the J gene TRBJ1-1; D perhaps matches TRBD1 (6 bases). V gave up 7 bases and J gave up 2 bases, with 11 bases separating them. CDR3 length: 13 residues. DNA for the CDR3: TGTGCCAGCACGGACAGAGCAAACACTGAAGCTTTCTTT. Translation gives CASTDRANTEAFF.

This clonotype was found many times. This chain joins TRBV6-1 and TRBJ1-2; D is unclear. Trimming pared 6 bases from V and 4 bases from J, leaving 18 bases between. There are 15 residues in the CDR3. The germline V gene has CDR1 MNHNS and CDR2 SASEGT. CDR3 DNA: TGTGCCAGCAGGGTGGACGGGAATCCGAGCTATGGCTACACCTTC. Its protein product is CASRVDGNPSYGYTF.

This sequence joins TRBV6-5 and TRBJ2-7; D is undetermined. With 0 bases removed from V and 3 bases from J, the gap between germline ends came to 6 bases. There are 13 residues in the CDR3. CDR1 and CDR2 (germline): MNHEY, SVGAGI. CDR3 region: CASSYSASYEQYF. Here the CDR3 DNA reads TGTGCCAGCAGTTACTCCGCCAGCTACGAGCAGTACTTC.

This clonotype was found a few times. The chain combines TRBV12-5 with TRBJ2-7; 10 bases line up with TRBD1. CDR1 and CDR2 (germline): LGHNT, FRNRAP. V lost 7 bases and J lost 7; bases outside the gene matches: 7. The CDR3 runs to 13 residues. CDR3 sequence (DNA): TGTGCTAGTGCTCGACAGGGGGCGGGTGAGCAGTACTTC. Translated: CASARQGAGEQYF. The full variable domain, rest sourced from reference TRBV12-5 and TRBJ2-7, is DARVTQTPRHKVTEMGQEVTMRCQPILGHNTVFWYRQTMMQGLELLAYFRNRAPLDDSGMPKDRFSAEMPDATLATLKIQPSEPRDSAVYFCASARQGAGEQYFGPGTRLTVT.

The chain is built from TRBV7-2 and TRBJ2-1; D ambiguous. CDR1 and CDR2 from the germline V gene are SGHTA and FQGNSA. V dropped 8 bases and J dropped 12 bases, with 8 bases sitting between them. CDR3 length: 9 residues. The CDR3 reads CASFPGQFF. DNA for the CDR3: TGTGCCAGCTTCCCGGGGCAGTTCTTC.

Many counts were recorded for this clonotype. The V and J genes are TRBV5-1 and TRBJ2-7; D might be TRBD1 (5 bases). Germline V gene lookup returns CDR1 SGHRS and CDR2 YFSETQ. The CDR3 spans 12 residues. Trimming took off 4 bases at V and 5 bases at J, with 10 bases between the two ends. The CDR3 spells CASSLIRDEQYF. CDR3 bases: TGCGCCAGCAGCCTGATCAGGGACGAGCAGTACTTC. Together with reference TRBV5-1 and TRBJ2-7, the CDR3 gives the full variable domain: KAGVTQTPRYLIKTRGQQVTLSCSPISGHRSVSWYQQTPGQGLQFLFEYFSETQRNKGNFPGRFSGRQFSNSRSEMNVSTLELGDSALYLCASSLIRDEQYFGPGTRLTVT.

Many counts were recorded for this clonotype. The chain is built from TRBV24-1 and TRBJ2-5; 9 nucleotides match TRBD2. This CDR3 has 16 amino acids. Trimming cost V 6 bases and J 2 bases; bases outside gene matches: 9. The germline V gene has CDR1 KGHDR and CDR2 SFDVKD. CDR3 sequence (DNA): TGTGCCACCAGTCGAACCGGGACTAGCATACAAGAGACCCAGTACTTC. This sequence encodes CATSRTGTSIQETQYF.

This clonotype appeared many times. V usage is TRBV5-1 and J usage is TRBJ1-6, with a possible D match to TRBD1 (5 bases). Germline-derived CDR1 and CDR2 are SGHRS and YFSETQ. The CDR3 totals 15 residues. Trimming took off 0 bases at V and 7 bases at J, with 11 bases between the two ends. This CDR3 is CASSLDGGGNSPLHF. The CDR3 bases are TGCGCCAGCAGCTTGGACGGTGGGGGAAATTCACCCCTCCACTTT.

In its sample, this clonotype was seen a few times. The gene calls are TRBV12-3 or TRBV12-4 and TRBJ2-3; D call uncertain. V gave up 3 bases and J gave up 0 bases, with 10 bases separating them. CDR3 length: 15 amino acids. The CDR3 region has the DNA TGTGCCAGCAGTTTTAGGTCGAAAAGCACAGATACGCAGTATTTT. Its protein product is CASSFRSKSTDTQYF.

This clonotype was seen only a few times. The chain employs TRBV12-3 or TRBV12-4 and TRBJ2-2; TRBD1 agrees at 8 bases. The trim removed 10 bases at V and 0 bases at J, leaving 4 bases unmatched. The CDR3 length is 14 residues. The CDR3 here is CAISDRANTGELFF. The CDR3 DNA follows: TGTGCCATCTCGGACAGGGCGAACACCGGGGAGCTGTTTTTT.

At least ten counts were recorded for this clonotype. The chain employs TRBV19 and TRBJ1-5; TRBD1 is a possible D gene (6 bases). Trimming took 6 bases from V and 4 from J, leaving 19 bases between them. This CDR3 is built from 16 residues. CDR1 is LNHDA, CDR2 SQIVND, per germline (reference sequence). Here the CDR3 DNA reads TGTGCCAGTAGCGAGGGCCAGGGACACGCGAATCAGCCCCAGCATTTT. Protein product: CASSEGQGHANQPQHF. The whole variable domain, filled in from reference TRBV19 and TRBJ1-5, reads DGGITQSPKYLFRKEGQNVTLSCEQNLNHDAMYWYRQDPGQGLRLIYYSQIVNDFQKGDIAEGYSVSREKKESFPLTVTSAQKNPTAFYLCASSEGQGHANQPQHFGDGTRLSIL.

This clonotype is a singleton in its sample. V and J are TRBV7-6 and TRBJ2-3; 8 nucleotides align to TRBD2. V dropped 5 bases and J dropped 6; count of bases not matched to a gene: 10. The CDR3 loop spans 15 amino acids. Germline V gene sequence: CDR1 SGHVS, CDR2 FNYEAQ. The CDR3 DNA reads TGTGCCAGCAGCCGATCGGGACTAGGGGGTGATACGCAGTATTTT. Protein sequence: CASSRSGLGGDTQYF.

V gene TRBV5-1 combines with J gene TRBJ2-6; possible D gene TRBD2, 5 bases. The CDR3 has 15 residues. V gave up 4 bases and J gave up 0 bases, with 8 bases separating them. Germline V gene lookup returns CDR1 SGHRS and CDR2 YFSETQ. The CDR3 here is CASSKTSSGANVLTF. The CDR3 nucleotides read TGCGCCAGCAGCAAAACTAGCTCTGGGGCCAACGTCCTGACTTTC.

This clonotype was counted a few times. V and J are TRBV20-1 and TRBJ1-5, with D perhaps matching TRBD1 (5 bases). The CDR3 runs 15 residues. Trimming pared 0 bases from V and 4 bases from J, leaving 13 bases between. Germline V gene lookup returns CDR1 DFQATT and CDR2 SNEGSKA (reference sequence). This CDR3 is CSARDRGGGNQPQHF. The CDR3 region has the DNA TGCAGTGCTAGAGATCGCGGGGGGGGAAATCAGCCCCAGCATTTT.